The entry that follows covers one T cell receptor beta chain sequence. This record comes from a study of blood T cell repertoires in COVID-19. About the research overall: Samples came from the United States, Italy and Spain, spanning acute and convalescent COVID-19. The analysed material was cDNA or gDNA that came from T cells, B-cell-depleted T cells, or PBMCs.

CDR1 and CDR2 from the germline V gene are SQVTM and ANQGSEA. V was pared by 7 bases and J by 3 bases, with 11 bases of the junction left unmatched. The CDR3 sequence is 14 residues long. Enrolled through a virtual design, the participants were between about 18 and 100 years of age and came from about two dozen US areas. Per the study methods: Cell counts per sample came from amplifying reference gene primers. Only in-frame clones appear in the TCRdb table, and some are missing; sequencing was by immunoSEQ multiplex PCR. The V and J calls and the clone size are those of that table, but D and trimming were determined from the DNA. The sample carries over 200,000 clones, 87% recorded once.

The receptor's source is a man in his thirties or forties who had recovered from COVID-19. The sequenced sample was PBMCs or T cells enriched from blood (not recorded which). The J gene is TRBJ2-7, the V gene TRBV29-1, with 8 bases that match TRBD1. CDR3 sequence (DNA): TGCAGCGCCTATTTATCAGGACAGGGCTACGAGCAGTACTTC. It specifies CSAYLSGQGYEQYF.